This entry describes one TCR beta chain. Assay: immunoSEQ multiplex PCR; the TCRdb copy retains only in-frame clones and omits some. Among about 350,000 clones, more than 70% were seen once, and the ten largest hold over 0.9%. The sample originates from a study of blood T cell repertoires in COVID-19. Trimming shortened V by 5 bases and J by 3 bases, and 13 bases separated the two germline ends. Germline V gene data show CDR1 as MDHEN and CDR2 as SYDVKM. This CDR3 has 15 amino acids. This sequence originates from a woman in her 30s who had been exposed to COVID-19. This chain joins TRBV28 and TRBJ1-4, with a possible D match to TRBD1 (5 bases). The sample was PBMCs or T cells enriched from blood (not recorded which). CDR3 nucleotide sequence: TGTGCCAGCAGTACAAGCGGGGGGGCTAATGAAAAACTGTTTTTT. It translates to CASSTSGGANEKLFF.